This T cell receptor (beta chain) was found in a study of shared clonotypes between healthy human individuals. Points from the study as a whole: Generally, naive subsets came out with larger estimated richness than memory subsets. The study's rarefaction showed incomplete sorted-subset sequencing despite large depth.

This clone has more than one count but fewer than ten. The antigen is undetermined. V dropped 6 bases and J dropped 6; count of bases not matched to a gene: 16. CDR3 size: 16 residues. CDR1 and CDR2 (germline): SNHLY, FYNNEI. The donors, healthy adults who were HIV-negative, had experienced no recent acute infections or vaccinations. In replicate PCRs of sorted subsets, 150 to 200 ng DNA, approximately 32,000 T cell genomes, was used. Repertoires were generated with immunoSEQ multiplex PCR, while TCRdb's copy carries only in-frame clones and drops some. There are approximately 1,000,000 clones in the sample; roughly 74% occur only once, and about 0.52% lies in the top ten.

Sample: memory CD4+ T cells from PBMCs. Indicated subset: CD45RA-negative fraction. The receptor was derived from a man aged 18 to 35 in good health. Some clones in this sample may be carry-over from other donors' samples. The chain is built from TRBV2 and TRBJ1-2, with 7 nucleotides matching TRBD1. The DNA of the CDR3 is TGTGCCAGCAGCGATCCGGGACAGCTCAATTTTAATGGCTACACCTTC. Translation: CASSDPGQLNFNGYTF.